Listed here is a single T cell receptor (beta chain). The sample comes from a study of blood T cell repertoires in COVID-19. Across the study: The United States, Italy and Spain supplied acute and convalescent COVID-19 samples.

Assay used: immunoSEQ multiplex PCR; TCRdb lists only in-frame clones, some missing. The sample has roughly 100,000 clones; 90% are singletons. Trimming removed 1 base from V and 2 bases from J; junction bases left unmatched: 7. The CDR3 totals 17 residues. Germline values: CDR1 LGHNA, CDR2 YNFKEQ. The sequencing input was peripheral blood. This sequence originates from a man between 18 and 35 years old with COVID-19, enrolled during active disease. This chain joins TRBV4-2 and TRBJ2-7; 11 bases match TRBD2. CDR3 nucleotide sequence: TGTGCCAGCAGCCAAGCCACGACTAGCGGGACCACCTACGAGCAGTACTTC. This codes for CASSQATTSGTTYEQYF.